This T cell receptor (beta chain) was identified during a study of blood T cell repertoires in COVID-19. Overall study context: Sites in the United States, Italy and Spain provided acute and convalescent COVID-19 samples. In each case, the material was cDNA or gDNA derived from T cells, B-cell-depleted T cells, or PBMCs.

Per the original data handling: Quantification of nucleated cells was approximated via reference gene primer amplification. TCRdb's table, derived via immunoSEQ multiplex PCR, lists solely in-frame clones and lacks some. Clone size and V and J calls were adopted from that table, with D and trimming inferred from the DNA. The repertoire includes around 80,000 clones, 80% to 95% of them detected once, and 0.65% to 0.9% sits in the top ten. Germline loops: CDR1 LGHNA, CDR2 YNFKEQ. The CDR3 runs to 16 residues. With 1 base clipped from V and 4 bases from J, the junction kept 6 bases outside the gene matches.

The sequence came from a woman of 80 years or more with acute or convalescent COVID-19. The chain has TRBV4-2 and TRBJ2-3; TRBD2 aligns across 9 bases. Sequencing input: peripheral blood. CDR3 DNA: TGTGCCAGCAGCCAAGTTTCGGCGGGAGGGCCAGATACGCAGTATTTT. It translates to CASSQVSAGGPDTQYF.